The 3 T cell receptor beta chains below were found in one sample sequenced in a study of OX40 agonist ivuxolimab in advanced cancers. Clones were read by immunoSEQ multiplex PCR, and TCRdb kept only the in-frame ones, dropping some. There are more than 80,000 clones in the sample; 65% to 90% occur only once, and around 1.8% lies in the top ten. The source was CD4+ or CD8+ T cells sorted from blood, collected in a trial of the OX40 agonist ivuxolimab. Receptor source: an adult with an advanced solid tumor such as melanoma, head and neck, liver or kidney cancer.

The chain has TRBV5-6 and TRBJ2-7, with D possibly TRBD2 on 6 matching bases. The CDR3 totals 15 residues. Between the trimmed V and J ends, which lost 4 bases and 3 bases, there was a span of 17 bases. The germline gives CDR1 SGHDT, CDR2 YYEEEE. The chain's CDR3 is CASSPGTPTVYEQYF. CDR3 coding DNA: TGTGCCAGCAGCCCCGGGACTCCGACGGTCTACGAGCAGTACTTC.

For this clone: One end of the junction is discordant with germline, which a read error may explain. The J gene is TRBJ2-7, the V gene TRBV15, with D hard to call. Germline V lookup: CDR1 LNHNV, CDR2 YYDKDF (reference sequence). The CDR3 loop spans 12 amino acids. CDR3 nucleotides: TGTGCCACCAGCTCCAACACCCTTCTAGTCAACTTC. Protein product: CATSSNTLLVNF.

Comment on this clone: Other DNA sequences in the sample encode the same CDR3. The chain is built from TRBV9 and TRBJ1-1; unclear D gene. CDR1 and CDR2 (germline): SGDLS, YYNGEE. The length of the CDR3 is 13 residues. The germline V and J ends were trimmed by 0 bases and 5 bases, with 8 bases remaining between them. CDR3 DNA sequence: TGTGCCAGCAGCGTAGGGGTCGGGACTGAAGCTTTCTTT. Its protein product is CASSVGVGTEAFF.